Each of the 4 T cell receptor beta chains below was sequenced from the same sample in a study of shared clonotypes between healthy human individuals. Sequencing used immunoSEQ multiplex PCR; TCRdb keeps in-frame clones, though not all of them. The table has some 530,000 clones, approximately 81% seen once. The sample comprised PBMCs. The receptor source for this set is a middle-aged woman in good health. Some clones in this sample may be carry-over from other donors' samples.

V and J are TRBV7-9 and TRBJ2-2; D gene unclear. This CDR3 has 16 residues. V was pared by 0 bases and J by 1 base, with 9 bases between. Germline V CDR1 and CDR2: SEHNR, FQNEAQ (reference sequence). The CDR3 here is CASSLAAAGNTGELFF. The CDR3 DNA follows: TGTGCCAGCAGCTTAGCGGCGGCAGGGAACACCGGGGAGCTGTTTTTT.

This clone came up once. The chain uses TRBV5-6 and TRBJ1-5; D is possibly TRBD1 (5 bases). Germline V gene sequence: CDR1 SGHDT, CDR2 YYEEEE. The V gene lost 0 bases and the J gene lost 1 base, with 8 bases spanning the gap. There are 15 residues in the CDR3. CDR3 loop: CASSLGGGSNQPQHF. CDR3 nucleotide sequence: TGTGCCAGCAGCTTGGGTGGGGGGAGCAATCAGCCCCAGCATTTT.

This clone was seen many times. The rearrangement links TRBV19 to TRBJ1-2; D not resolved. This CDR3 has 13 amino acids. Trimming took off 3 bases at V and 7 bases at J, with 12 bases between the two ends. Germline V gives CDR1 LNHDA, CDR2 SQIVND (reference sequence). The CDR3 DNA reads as TGTGCCAGTAGTATCATTCAGAGAAGTGGCTACACCTTC. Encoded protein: CASSIIQRSGYTF. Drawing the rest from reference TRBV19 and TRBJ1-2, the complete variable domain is DGGITQSPKYLFRKEGQNVTLSCEQNLNHDAMYWYRQDPGQGLRLIYYSQIVNDFQKGDIAEGYSVSREKKESFPLTVTSAQKNPTAFYLCASSIIQRSGYTFGSGTRLTVV.

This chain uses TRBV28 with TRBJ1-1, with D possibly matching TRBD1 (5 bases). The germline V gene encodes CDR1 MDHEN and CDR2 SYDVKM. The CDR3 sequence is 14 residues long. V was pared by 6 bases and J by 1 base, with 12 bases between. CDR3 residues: CASSVQEKNTEAFF. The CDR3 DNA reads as TGTGCCAGCAGCGTACAGGAGAAGAACACTGAAGCTTTCTTT.